This T cell receptor (beta chain) was recovered during a study of T-cell reconstitution after alpha-beta-depleted transplantation in children (TCRdb year 2016). Context from the whole study: T-cell immune reconstitution after TCRalphabeta/CD19-depleted allogeneic hematopoietic cell transplantation in children was quantitatively tracked in the study by means of TCR repertoire profiling.

The treatment or condition label for this specimen denotes: allogeneic hematopoietic cell transplantation with graft depleted of TCRalphabeta T cells and CD19 B cells. Transplant recipients were children who received TCRalphabeta/CD19-depleted allogeneic hematopoietic cell grafts. The CDR3 starts with the cysteine, ends with the phenylalanine, and has 14 residues. CDR3 DNA is the only sequence kept; it has 42 bases, read in frame from the first base. CDR1 and CDR2, looked up from the germline V gene (reference sequence), are SGHAT and FQDESV. Library construction relied on PCR. Sequencing took place on an Illumina HiSeq 2500. To normalize quantification of the TCRbeta repertoire, the TCR libraries were built with molecular barcoding that relied on unique molecular identifiers. TCRdb handled the public reads itself, with Q25 trimming in fastp and clone calling in MiXCR, and kept productive beta chains. Identical CDR3 proteins give one entry, which carries the most common genes and DNA. This sample lists 150,000 to 250,000 distinct CDR3 sequences; about 6% were detected once. The leading ten clones occupy under 6% of the sample.

In regard to this clonotype: The antigen it recognizes is unknown. This may be a read error: a much more frequent sequence differs by one nucleotide.

Broad study findings and their caveats: Over subsequent months, a decline in hyperexpanded clone frequencies was noted, and after one year, T-cell counts and TCRbeta diversity were mostly ascribed to newly produced T cells. In some patients, the high TCRbeta diversity seen at day 60 was put down to recipient T cells and intrathymic progenitors that had survived conditioning. The apparently early recovery of alphabetaT-cell counts about two months after transplant reportedly depended on only several hundred rapidly expanded clones that came from non-depleted graft cells.

The source of this sequence is a girl in the first two years of life with combined immunodeficiency, due to receive a stem cell transplant. The sample here was PBMCs, taken before TCRalphabeta/CD19-depleted stem cell transplant. The chain couples TRBV11-1 to TRBJ2-7; tentative D gene TRBD2, with 6 bases matching. In nucleotide form, the sequence is TGTGGCAGCAGCCCCTCGGGACTCCACTACGAGCAGTACTTC. Its coded protein is CGSSPSGLHYEQYF.